This T cell receptor (beta chain) was identified during a study of CD8 T cells in ankylosing spondylitis. Quantitative 5'-RACE with molecular barcodes generated TCR beta libraries. TCRdb re-called the 5' RACE reads through MiXCR, storing one row per CDR3 protein. The sample carries approximately 540,000 distinct CDR3 sequences, over 9.5% recorded once. Comments on this clonotype: The antigen is not known.

Findings and limits, study-wide: Characteristic of ankylosing spondylitis blood, it appeared, was a TCR beta motif comprising roughly 8 highly homologous variants. Reportedly, significant enrichment of disease-linked clones occurred in matched ankylosing spondylitis synovial fluid.

Trimming took off 6 bases at V and 11 bases at J, with 13 bases between the two ends. The CDR3 spans 11 residues. The source is a male donor with ankylosing spondylitis. Sequenced material: blood, either unsorted or a sorted T cell fraction (not recorded which). The chain is built from TRBV12-3 or TRBV12-4 and TRBJ1-1; no firm D call. Here the CDR3 DNA reads TGTGCCAGCAGCCCTGCGTCTGGCGCTTTCTTT. Its translation is CASSPASGAFF.